The 14 T cell receptor beta chains below all came from one sample that was sequenced in a study of graft-versus-host responses after intestinal transplantation (dated by TCRdb to the early 2020s). Libraries came from the immunoSEQ multiplex PCR assay. Entries here come from immuneACCESS through TCRdb and include only in-frame sequences with V and J called. Some clones fail to appear in such tables; in the studies checked, an unresolved V gene covers under half of the shortfall, and the cause of the remainder is unknown. Counted in this sample were about 130,000 clones; just over 90% of them appeared once. Approximately 0.17% of the sample goes to the ten largest clones. Their target antigens are unknown. The meaning of the sample's time point label: cells obtained before transplantation from donor or recipient. The source was unstimulated CD4+ T cells sorted from spleen or lymph node cells, collected before intestinal transplant. Receptors originate from a human donor who received an intestinal transplant.

This chain links TRBV28 with TRBJ2-1; 7 positions agree with TRBD1. Trimming at V came to 7 bases and at J to 5 bases, leaving 5 bases not matched to a gene. CDR3 length equals 13 residues. CDR1 and CDR2 from the germline V gene are MDHEN and SYDVKM. CDR3: CASIPGTDNEQFF. Here the CDR3 DNA reads TGTGCCAGCATCCCCGGGACAGACAATGAGCAGTTCTTC.

The gene calls are TRBV5-1 and TRBJ2-3; D remains ambiguous. From germline, CDR1 is SGHRS and CDR2 YFSETQ. Trimming removed 4 bases at V and 0 bases at J, with 9 bases between. The length of the CDR3 is 14 residues. The CDR3 nucleotides read TGCGCCAGCAGCCCTACGGTGAGCACAGATACGCAGTATTTT. The encoded protein is CASSPTVSTDTQYF.

The V and J genes are TRBV19 and TRBJ1-5, with 8 positions matching TRBD1. Trimming took 4 bases from V and 4 from J; bases not matched to a gene: 9. The CDR3 totals 16 residues. Germline assignment: CDR1 LNHDA and CDR2 SQIVND (reference sequence). The CDR3 DNA reads TGTGCCAGTAGTAAAACTCGGACAGGGTGGAATCAGCCCCAGCATTTT. Its translation: CASSKTRTGWNQPQHF.

The CDR3 nucleotides are TGTGCCAGCAGCTTAGATGGCAGGGTGCCGAATGGCTACACCTTC. It specifies CASSLDGRVPNGYTF. The chain combines TRBV11-2 with TRBJ1-2; maybe TRBD1 (5 bases). Trimming removed 0 bases from V and 6 bases from J, with 14 bases in between. The germline CDR1 and CDR2 sequences are SGHAT and FQNNGV. This CDR3 has 15 amino acids. Full variable domain (outside the CDR3, taken from reference TRBV11-2 and TRBJ1-2): EAGVAQSPRYKIIEKRQSVAFWCNPISGHATLYWYQQILGQGPKLLIQFQNNGVVDDSQLPKDRFSAERLKGVDSTLKIQPAKLEDSAVYLCASSLDGRVPNGYTFGSGTRLTVV.

About this clone: The junction departs from the called germline gene at one end, perhaps through a read error. The genes are TRBV5-1 and TRBJ2-1, with no clear D. The CDR3 has 15 residues. CDR1 is SGHRS, CDR2 YFSETQ, per germline. CDR3 loop: CASRPTLSSYSEQFF. The CDR3, as DNA: TGCGCCAGCAGACCGACCCTGAGCTCCTACAGTGAGCAGTTCTTC.

V gene TRBV4-2 combines with J gene TRBJ1-2; tentatively, D is TRBD1 (5 bases). The CDR3 contains 14 residues. V lost 0 bases and J lost 7, with 12 bases in between. Per germline, CDR1 LGHNA and CDR2 YNFKEQ. This chain's CDR3 is CASSQERGRSGYTF. CDR3 DNA: TGTGCCAGCAGCCAAGAACGGGGGAGGAGTGGCTACACCTTC.

The chain is built from TRBV6-5 and TRBJ2-1; TRBD1 matches at 8 bases. The CDR3 length is 13 residues. The V segment lost 5 bases and the J segment 9 bases; nucleotides outside the gene matches: 6. The germline CDR1 and CDR2 sequences are MNHEY and SVGAGI. The CDR3 nucleotides are TGTGCCAGCAGTCGAATTACAGGGGGTGAGCAGTTCTTC. Translating it yields CASSRITGGEQFF.

This sequence joins TRBV6-5 and TRBJ1-5; D gene unclear. The V gene's germline CDR1 is MNHEY and CDR2 SVGAGI. The V and J ends lost 2 bases and 7 bases respectively, with 9 bases between them. CDR3 length equals 13 residues. CDR3 sequence (DNA): TGTGCCAGCAGTTACGGGGAAGGCCAGCCCCAGCATTTT. Amino acid sequence: CASSYGEGQPQHF.

This chain connects TRBV5-1 to TRBJ2-5; maybe TRBD2 (5 bases). The germline gives CDR1 SGHRS, CDR2 YFSETQ. This CDR3 has 15 residues. V was shortened by 4 bases and J by 5 bases, with 18 bases between the two germline ends. CDR3 loop: CASSLVSSPGETQYF. CDR3 in DNA: TGCGCCAGCAGCCTGGTATCAAGTCCGGGGGAGACCCAGTACTTC.

The rearrangement joins TRBV5-1 to TRBJ2-6, with D tentatively TRBD2 (6 bases). Trimming stripped 0 bases from V and 0 bases from J, with 13 bases between. This CDR3 region has 18 residues. In germline, CDR1 is SGHRS, CDR2 YFSETQ. The CDR3 sequence: CASSLGGGRGSGANVLTF. CDR3 DNA sequence: TGCGCCAGCAGCTTGGGGGGAGGAAGGGGCTCTGGGGCCAACGTCCTGACTTTC.

The chain employs TRBV2 and TRBJ2-2; D remains ambiguous. CDR1 is SNHLY, CDR2 FYNNEI, per germline. The CDR3 is 15 amino acids. The V end lost 3 bases, the J end lost 3 bases, and 11 bases lay between the germline ends. The CDR3 DNA follows: TGTGCCAGCAGTGAGGGTAGCCGGGACACCGGGGAGCTGTTTTTT. Its protein is CASSEGSRDTGELFF.

In its sample, this clone was seen once. This chain links TRBV13 with TRBJ1-2, with D possibly matching TRBD1 (5 bases). Trimming shortened V by 0 bases and J by 7 bases, and 12 bases separated the two germline ends. Germline-derived CDR1 and CDR2 are PRHDT and FYEKMQ (reference sequence). This CDR3 is 14 amino acids long. The DNA of the CDR3 is TGTGCCAGCAGCTTAGGCCCTGGGCAGGGTGGCTACACCTTC. Translating it yields CASSLGPGQGGYTF. Based on the CDR3 plus reference TRBV13 and TRBJ1-2, the full variable domain is AAGVIQSPRHLIKEKRETATLKCYPIPRHDTVYWYQQGPGQDPQFLISFYEKMQSDKGSIPDRFSAQQFSDYHSELNMSSLELGDSALYFCASSLGPGQGGYTFGSGTRLTVV.

This chain links TRBV15 with TRBJ2-7, with 7 bases lining up with TRBD1. Germline values: CDR1 LNHNV, CDR2 YYDKDF (reference sequence). The CDR3 covers 13 residues. The junction had 2 bases not matched to a gene; V was cut back by 3 bases and J by 3 bases. CDR3 DNA: TGTGCCACCAGCAGGAACAGGGGCTACGAGCAGTACTTC. Translated, it gives CATSRNRGYEQYF.

This CDR3 reads CASSLVLNTEAFF. As DNA, the CDR3 is TGCGCCAGCAGCTTGGTATTGAACACTGAAGCTTTCTTT. The V and J genes are TRBV5-1 and TRBJ1-1, with D unresolved. This CDR3 has 13 amino acids. Trimming stripped 0 bases from V and 0 bases from J, with 3 bases between. Germline CDR1 and CDR2: SGHRS and YFSETQ.